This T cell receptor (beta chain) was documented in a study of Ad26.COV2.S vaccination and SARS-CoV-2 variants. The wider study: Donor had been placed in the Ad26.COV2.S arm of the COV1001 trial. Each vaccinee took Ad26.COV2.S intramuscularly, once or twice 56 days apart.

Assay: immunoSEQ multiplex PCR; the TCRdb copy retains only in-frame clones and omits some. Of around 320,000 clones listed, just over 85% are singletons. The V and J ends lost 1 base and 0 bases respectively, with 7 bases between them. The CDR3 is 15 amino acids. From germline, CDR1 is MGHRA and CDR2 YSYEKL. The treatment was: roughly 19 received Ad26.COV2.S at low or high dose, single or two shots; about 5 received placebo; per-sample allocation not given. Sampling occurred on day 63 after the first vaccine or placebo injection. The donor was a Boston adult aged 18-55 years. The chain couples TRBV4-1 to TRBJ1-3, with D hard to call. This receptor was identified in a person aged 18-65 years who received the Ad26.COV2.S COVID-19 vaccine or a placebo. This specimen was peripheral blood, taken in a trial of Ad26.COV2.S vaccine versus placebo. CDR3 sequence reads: CASSQVASSGNTIYF. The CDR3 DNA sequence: TGCGCCAGCAGCCAAGTCGCGAGCTCTGGAAACACCATATATTTT.